A selection of T cell receptor beta chains follows, all from one sample in a study of cytotoxic CD8 clonotypes in ibrutinib-treated CLL. Assay: immunoSEQ multiplex PCR; the TCRdb copy retains only in-frame clones and omits some. The table includes about 310,000 clones, about 77% detected once. The sample was PBMCs, taken before ibrutinib treatment. These receptors all stem from a human donor with chronic lymphocytic leukemia. The CDR3 runs from the conserved cysteine through the conserved F or W. The order of the fields is clone size, D gene, V gene, J gene, CDR3 protein, CDR3 DNA. D genes are given only for firm matches. Clone size is not always given. Where it is, it says once, few, many or a class for expanded clones.

clone_size: NA
d_call: NA
v_call: TRBV7-6
j_call: TRBJ1-1
cdr3_aa: CASSLARSQGMNTEAFF
cdr3_nt: TGTGCCAGCAGCTTAGCCCGCTCACAGGGAATGAACACTGAAGCTTTCTTT

clone_size: NA
d_call: NA
v_call: TRBV12-2
j_call: TRBJ2-5
cdr3_aa: CASRPGTGSRSQYF
cdr3_nt: TGTGCAAGTCGTCCCGGGACAGGTTCCCGTAGCCAGTACTTC

clone_size: NA
d_call: TRBD1
v_call: TRBV5-6
j_call: TRBJ1-1
cdr3_aa: CASRGGGTDFAPNTEAFF
cdr3_nt: TGTGCCAGCAGAGGGGGGGGGACAGATTTCGCCCCAAACACTGAAGCTTTCTTT

clone_size: few
d_call: NA
v_call: TRBV9
j_call: TRBJ2-5
cdr3_aa: CASSAAGQQETQYF
cdr3_nt: TGTGCCAGCAGCGCTGCGGGACAGCAAGAGACCCAGTACTTC

clone_size: NA
d_call: NA
v_call: TRBV27
j_call: TRBJ2-3
cdr3_aa: CASSSGPGGTDTQYF
cdr3_nt: TGTGCCAGCAGTTCAGGACCCGGAGGCACAGATACGCAGTATTTT

clone_size: NA
d_call: NA
v_call: TRBV4-3
j_call: TRBJ2-5
cdr3_aa: CASSQEGQGQETQYF
cdr3_nt: TGCGCCAGCAGCCAAGAGGGGCAGGGGCAAGAGACCCAGTACTTC

clone_size: NA
d_call: NA
v_call: TRBV6-5
j_call: TRBJ1-2
cdr3_aa: CASSFLGDSVAKGYTF
cdr3_nt: TGTGCCAGCAGTTTTTTAGGCGACAGTGTCGCTAAAGGCTACACCTTC

clone_size: NA
d_call: TRBD1
v_call: TRBV10-3
j_call: TRBJ1-1
cdr3_aa: CAISETGTGNTEAFF
cdr3_nt: TGTGCCATCAGTGAGACCGGGACAGGGAACACTGAAGCTTTCTTT

clone_size: few
d_call: NA
v_call: TRBV7-8
j_call: TRBJ1-5
cdr3_aa: CASSLDSGQPQHF
cdr3_nt: TGTGCCAGCAGCTTAGACTCCGGTCAGCCCCAGCATTTT

clone_size: NA
d_call: NA
v_call: TRBV4-1
j_call: TRBJ1-5
cdr3_aa: CASSQDGAQPQHF
cdr3_nt: TGCGCCAGCAGCCAAGATGGCGCCCAGCCCCAGCATTTT

clone_size: NA
d_call: TRBD2
v_call: TRBV5-4
j_call: TRBJ2-1
cdr3_aa: CASRTGTSGGNEQFF
cdr3_nt: TGTGCCAGCAGGACCGGGACTAGCGGGGGGAATGAGCAGTTCTTC

clone_size: NA
d_call: NA
v_call: TRBV11-2
j_call: TRBJ2-3
cdr3_aa: CASSLRIATTRDTQYF
cdr3_nt: TGTGCCAGCAGCTTAAGAATAGCAACTACTAGAGATACGCAGTATTTT

clone_size: NA
d_call: NA
v_call: TRBV5-1
j_call: TRBJ1-1
cdr3_aa: CASSFPADSGVNTEAFF
cdr3_nt: TGCGCCAGCAGCTTTCCTGCGGACAGTGGAGTGAACACTGAAGCTTTCTTT

clone_size: NA
d_call: TRBD1
v_call: TRBV7-7
j_call: TRBJ1-1
cdr3_aa: CASSLPGQKNTEAFF
cdr3_nt: TGTGCCAGCAGCTTGCCGGGACAGAAGAACACTGAAGCTTTCTTT

clone_size: NA
d_call: NA
v_call: TRBV4-1
j_call: TRBJ1-1
cdr3_aa: CASSQGSGQNTEAFF
cdr3_nt: TGCGCCAGCAGCCAAGGTTCAGGCCAGAACACTGAAGCTTTCTTT

clone_size: NA
d_call: TRBD1
v_call: TRBV7-3
j_call: TRBJ2-3
cdr3_aa: CASSQWDRGTDTQYF
cdr3_nt: TGTGCCAGCAGCCAATGGGACAGGGGCACAGATACGCAGTATTTT

clone_size: NA
d_call: NA
v_call: TRBV5-1
j_call: TRBJ2-7
cdr3_aa: CASSLGRPFFHEQYF
cdr3_nt: TGCGCCAGCAGCTTGGGGCGACCGTTCTTTCACGAGCAGTACTTC